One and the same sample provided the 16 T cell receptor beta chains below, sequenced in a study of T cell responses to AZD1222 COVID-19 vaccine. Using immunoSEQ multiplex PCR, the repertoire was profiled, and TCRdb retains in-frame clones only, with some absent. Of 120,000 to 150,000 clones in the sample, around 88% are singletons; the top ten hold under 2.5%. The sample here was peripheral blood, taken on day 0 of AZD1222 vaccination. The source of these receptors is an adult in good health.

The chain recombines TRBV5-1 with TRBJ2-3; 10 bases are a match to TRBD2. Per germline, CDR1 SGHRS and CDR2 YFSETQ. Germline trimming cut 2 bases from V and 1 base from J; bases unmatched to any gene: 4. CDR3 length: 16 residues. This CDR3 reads CASSFLAGAGTDTQYF. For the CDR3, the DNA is TGCGCCAGCAGCTTTCTAGCGGGAGCCGGCACAGATACGCAGTATTTT.

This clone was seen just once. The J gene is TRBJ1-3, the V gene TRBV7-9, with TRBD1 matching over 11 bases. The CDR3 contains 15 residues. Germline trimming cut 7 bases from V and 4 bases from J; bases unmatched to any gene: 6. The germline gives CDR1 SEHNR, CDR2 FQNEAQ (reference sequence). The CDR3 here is CASNPGQGAGNTIYF. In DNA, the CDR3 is TGTGCCAGCAACCCTGGACAGGGGGCGGGAAACACCATATATTTT.

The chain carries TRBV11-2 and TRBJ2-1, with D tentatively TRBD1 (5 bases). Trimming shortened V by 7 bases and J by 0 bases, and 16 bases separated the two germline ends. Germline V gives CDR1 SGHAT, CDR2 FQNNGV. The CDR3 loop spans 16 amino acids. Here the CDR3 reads CASTGQPASSYNEQFF. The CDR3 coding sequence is TGTGCCAGCACCGGACAACCTGCGAGCTCCTACAATGAGCAGTTCTTC.

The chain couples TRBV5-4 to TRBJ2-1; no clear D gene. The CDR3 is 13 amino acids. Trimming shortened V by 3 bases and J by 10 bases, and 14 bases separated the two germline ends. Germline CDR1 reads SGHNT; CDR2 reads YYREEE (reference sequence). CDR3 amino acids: CASSSDTEDEQFF. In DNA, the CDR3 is TGTGCCAGCAGCTCCGACACGGAAGACGAGCAGTTCTTC.

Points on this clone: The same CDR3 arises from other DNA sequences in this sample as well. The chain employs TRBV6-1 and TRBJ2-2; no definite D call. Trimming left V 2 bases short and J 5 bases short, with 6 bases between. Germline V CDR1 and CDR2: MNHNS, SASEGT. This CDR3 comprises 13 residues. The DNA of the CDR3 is TGTGCCAGCAGTGAACGCCGGACCGGGGAGCTGTTTTTT. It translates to CASSERRTGELFF.

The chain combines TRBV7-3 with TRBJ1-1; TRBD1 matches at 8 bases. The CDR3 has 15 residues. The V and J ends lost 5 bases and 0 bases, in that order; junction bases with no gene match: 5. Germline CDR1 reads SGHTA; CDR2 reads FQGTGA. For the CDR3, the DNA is TGTGCCAGCAGCACCCAGGGGGCCATGAACACTGAAGCTTTCTTT. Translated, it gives CASSTQGAMNTEAFF.

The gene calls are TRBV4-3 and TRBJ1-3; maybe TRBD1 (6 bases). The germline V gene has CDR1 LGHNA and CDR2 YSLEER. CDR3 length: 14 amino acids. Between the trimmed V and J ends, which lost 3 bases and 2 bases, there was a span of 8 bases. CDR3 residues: CASSQGHTGNTIYF. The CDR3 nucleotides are TGCGCCAGCAGCCAGGGACATACTGGAAACACCATATATTTT.

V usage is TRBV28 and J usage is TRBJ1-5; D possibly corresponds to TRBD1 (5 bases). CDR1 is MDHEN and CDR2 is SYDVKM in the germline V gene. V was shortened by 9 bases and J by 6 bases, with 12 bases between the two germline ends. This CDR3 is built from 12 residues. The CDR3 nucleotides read TGTGCCAGTGTTCAGGGTTCTCAGCCCCAGCATTTT. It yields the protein CASVQGSQPQHF.

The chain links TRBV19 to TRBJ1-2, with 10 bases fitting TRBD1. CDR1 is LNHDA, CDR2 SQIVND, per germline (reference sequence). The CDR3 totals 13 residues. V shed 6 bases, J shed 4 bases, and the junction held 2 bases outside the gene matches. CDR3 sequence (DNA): TGTGCCAGTAGAGGGACAGGGGTCTATGGCTACACCTTC. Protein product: CASRGTGVYGYTF.

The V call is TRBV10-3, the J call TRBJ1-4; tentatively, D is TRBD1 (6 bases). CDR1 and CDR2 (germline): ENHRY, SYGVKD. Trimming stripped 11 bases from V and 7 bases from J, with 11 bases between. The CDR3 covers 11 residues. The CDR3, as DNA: TGTGCCGCGGGGGACATTGAAAAACTGTTTTTT. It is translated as CAAGDIEKLFF.

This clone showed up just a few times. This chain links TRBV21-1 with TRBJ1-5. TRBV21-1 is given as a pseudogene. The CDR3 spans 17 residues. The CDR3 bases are TGTGCCAGCAGCAAAGGGGTAGGACCGCGGGGCAATCAGCCCCAGCATTTT. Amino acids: CASSKGVGPRGNQPQHF.

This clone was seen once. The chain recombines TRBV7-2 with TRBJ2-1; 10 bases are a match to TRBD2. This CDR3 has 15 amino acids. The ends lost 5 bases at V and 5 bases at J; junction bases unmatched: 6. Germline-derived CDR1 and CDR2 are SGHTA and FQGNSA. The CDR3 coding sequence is TGTGCCAGCAGCCCGGGACTAGCGAAGAACAATGAGCAGTTCTTC. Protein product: CASSPGLAKNNEQFF.

The CDR3 loop reads CASSRGPGELFF. The CDR3 DNA follows: TGTGCCAGCAGCCGCGGCCCCGGGGAGCTGTTTTTT. The chain combines TRBV7-8 with TRBJ2-2; D is undetermined. The germline gives CDR1 SGHVS, CDR2 FQNEAQ. Deletions cut 5 bases from V and 6 bases from J, with 7 bases between. The CDR3 length is 12 residues.

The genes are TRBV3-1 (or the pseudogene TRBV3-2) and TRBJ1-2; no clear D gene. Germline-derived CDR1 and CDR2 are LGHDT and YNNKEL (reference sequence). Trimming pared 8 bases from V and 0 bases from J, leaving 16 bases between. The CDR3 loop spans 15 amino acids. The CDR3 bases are TGTGCCAGCCGCGACCGGAGGCGAGCTAACTATGGCTACACCTTC. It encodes CASRDRRRANYGYTF.

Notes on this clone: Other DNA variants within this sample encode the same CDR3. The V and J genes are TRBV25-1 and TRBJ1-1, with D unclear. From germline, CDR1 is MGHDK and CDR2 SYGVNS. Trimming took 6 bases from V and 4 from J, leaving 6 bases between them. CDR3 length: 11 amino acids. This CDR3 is CASRGLTEAFF. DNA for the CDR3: TGTGCCAGCAGAGGACTCACTGAAGCTTTCTTT.

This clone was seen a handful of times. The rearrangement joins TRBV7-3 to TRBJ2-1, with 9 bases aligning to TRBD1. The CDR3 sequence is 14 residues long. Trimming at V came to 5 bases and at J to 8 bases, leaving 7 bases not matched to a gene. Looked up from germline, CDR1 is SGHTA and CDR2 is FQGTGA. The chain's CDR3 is CASSRGQGRHEQFF. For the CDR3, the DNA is TGTGCCAGCAGCCGCGGACAGGGGAGGCATGAGCAGTTCTTC.